Presented here are 18 T cell receptor beta chains from one specimen sequenced in a study of OX40 agonist ivuxolimab in advanced cancers. This table comes from immunoSEQ multiplex PCR, and its TCRdb copy is limited to in-frame clones, with some not included. The repertoire holds tens of thousands of clones, with roughly nine tenths as singletons. This material consisted of CD4+ or CD8+ T cells sorted from blood, taken in a trial of the OX40 agonist ivuxolimab. The receptors were gathered from an adult with an advanced solid tumor such as melanoma, head and neck, liver or kidney cancer.

Only one count was recorded for this clone. V is TRBV6-5 and J is TRBJ1-3, with no clear D. Germline assignment: CDR1 MNHEY and CDR2 SVGAGI. This CDR3 spans 15 amino acids. The V end lost 7 bases, the J end lost 4 bases, and 17 bases lay between the germline ends. The CDR3, as DNA: TGTGCCAGCATCCCTCGGGGTGGCCCCGGAAACACCATATATTTT. Translation gives CASIPRGGPGNTIYF.

As to this clone: Compared with germline, one end of the junction differs, possibly owing to a read error. This chain uses TRBV2 with TRBJ1-2; 10 bases line up with TRBD1. The germline V gene encodes CDR1 SNHLY and CDR2 FYNNEI. The CDR3 totals 13 residues. The CDR3 spells CASSRDRGFDLAF. CDR3 nucleotide sequence: TGTGCCAGCAGCAGGGACAGGGGTTTCGATCTGGCCTTC.

The rearrangement links TRBV5-4 to TRBJ2-7, with 7 bases lining up with TRBD2. V trimming: 4 bases; J trimming: 1 base; junction bases outside the gene matches: 8. This CDR3 is built from 15 residues. Germline V gene sequence: CDR1 SGHNT, CDR2 YYREEE (reference sequence). The CDR3 sequence is CASSPGGGVSYEQYF. CDR3 coding DNA: TGTGCCAGCAGCCCGGGGGGAGGGGTTTCCTACGAGCAGTACTTC.

The J gene is TRBJ2-7, the V gene TRBV4-1, with D tentatively TRBD1 (7 bases). The V end lost 0 bases, the J end lost 7 bases, and 19 bases lay between the germline ends. Germline V gene sequence: CDR1 MGHRA, CDR2 YSYEKL. The CDR3 contains 16 residues. DNA of the CDR3: TGCGCCAGCAGCCAAGACAGGGGGGTCCCCCTCGGTGAGCAGTACTTC. It specifies CASSQDRGVPLGEQYF.

The J gene is TRBJ2-2, the V gene TRBV27; maybe TRBD1 (6 bases). Germline CDR1 and CDR2: MNHEY and SMNVEV (reference sequence). Trimming took 3 bases from V and 4 from J, leaving 15 bases between them. The CDR3 loop spans 16 amino acids. The DNA of the CDR3 is TGTGCCAGCAGTTTTGGGGGCCGGCGAGGCACCGGGGAGCTGTTTTTT. This gives the protein CASSFGGRRGTGELFF.

The rearrangement joins TRBV18 to TRBJ2-5; 8 positions agree with TRBD1. J gave up 2 bases and V 8 bases, and 7 bases lay outside the gene matches. Per germline, CDR1 KGHSH and CDR2 LQKENI. The CDR3 totals 14 residues. The CDR3, as DNA: TGTGCCAGCAGAAACAGGGGGTTGCAAGAGACCCAGTACTTC. Translation gives CASRNRGLQETQYF. The full variable domain, completed using reference TRBV18 and TRBJ2-5, is NAGVMQNPRHLVRRRGQEARLRCSPMKGHSHVYWYRQLPEEGLKFMVYLQKENIIDESGMPKERFSAEFPKEGPSILRIQQVVRGDSAAYFCASRNRGLQETQYFGPGTRLLVL.

The V call is TRBV19, the J call TRBJ1-1; TRBD1 might be the D (5 bases). Germline V gene data show CDR1 as LNHDA and CDR2 as SQIVND (reference sequence). V lost 3 bases and J lost 1, with 12 bases in between. This CDR3 has 15 residues. CDR3 coding DNA: TGTGCCAGTAGTATGCAGGGATCAGGGAACACTGAAGCTTTCTTT. It encodes CASSMQGSGNTEAFF.

The rearrangement links TRBV27 to TRBJ1-3; perhaps TRBD1 as D (6 bases). Germline-derived CDR1 and CDR2 are MNHEY and SMNVEV (reference sequence). The CDR3 has 17 residues. Trimming removed 2 bases at V and 0 bases at J, with 14 bases between. CDR3: CASSLTGQFSSGNTIYF. The CDR3 coding sequence is TGTGCCAGCAGTTTAACCGGACAGTTTAGCTCTGGAAACACCATATATTTT.

This rearrangement joins TRBV18 to TRBJ1-2; D not certain. This CDR3 contains 13 residues. CDR1 is KGHSH, CDR2 LQKENI, per germline. The V gene lost 3 bases and the J gene lost 8 bases, with 13 bases spanning the gap. The CDR3, as DNA: TGTGCCAGCTCACCTGGCTCCACTGCGGGCTACACCTTC. Residues: CASSPGSTAGYTF.

The chain joins TRBV27 to TRBJ2-1, with 13 bases aligning to TRBD2. Germline V gene sequence: CDR1 MNHEY, CDR2 SMNVEV (reference sequence). The CDR3 has 16 amino acids. The trim removed 1 base at V and 7 bases at J, leaving 4 bases unmatched. The CDR3 sequence: CASSLFAGLAGNEQFF. CDR3 DNA: TGTGCCAGCAGTTTATTCGCGGGACTAGCGGGAAATGAGCAGTTCTTC.

The chain links TRBV5-4 to TRBJ2-3; D is perhaps TRBD1 (6 bases). The V end was cut by 1 base, the J end by 4 bases, with 13 bases between. Looked up from germline, CDR1 is SGHNT and CDR2 is YYREEE (reference sequence). The CDR3 has 15 amino acids. For the CDR3, the DNA is TGTGCCAGCAGCTTGAAACAGGGTAATCCAGATACGCAGTATTTT. This encodes CASSLKQGNPDTQYF.

J is TRBJ1-1 and V is TRBV5-6, with D perhaps TRBD1 (5 bases). The CDR3 has 12 residues. V was clipped by 4 bases and J by 10 bases, with 14 bases between them. Germline V gene data show CDR1 as SGHDT and CDR2 as YYEEEE. The CDR3 protein is CASSLGGDGAFF. The CDR3 DNA sequence: TGTGCCAGCAGCCTCGGGGGAGATGGAGCTTTCTTT.

The chain uses TRBV5-1 and TRBJ2-2; D remains unclear. This CDR3 region has 19 residues. The V gene lost 5 bases and the J gene lost 1 base, with 24 bases spanning the gap. Germline-derived CDR1 and CDR2 are SGHRS and YFSETQ. The CDR3 loop reads CASSLGRISPNGNTGELFF. The DNA for the CDR3 is TGCGCCAGCAGTCTTGGTAGGATATCCCCCAATGGGAACACCGGGGAGCTGTTTTTT.

This chain joins TRBV6-4 and TRBJ2-3, with D perhaps matching TRBD2 (6 bases). The CDR3 loop spans 16 amino acids. The germline V gene has CDR1 MRHNA and CDR2 SNTAGT. V was cut by 0 bases and J by 0 bases, with 10 bases left in between. In DNA, the CDR3 is TGTGCCAGCAGTGACTCGAGTAGCGGTAGCACAGATACGCAGTATTTT. The encoded protein is CASSDSSSGSTDTQYF.

V usage is TRBV6-1 and J usage is TRBJ1-2; D remains ambiguous. There are 14 residues in the CDR3. V lost 6 bases to trimming and J lost 3 bases, with 14 bases between them. From germline, CDR1 is MNHNS and CDR2 SASEGT. CDR3 loop: CASRIYAAYYGYTF. In DNA, the CDR3 is TGTGCCAGCAGGATATATGCCGCCTACTATGGCTACACCTTC.

This clone was seen a few times. The chain employs TRBV2 and TRBJ1-6; 9 bases fit TRBD1. The CDR3 spans 14 residues. Per the germline V gene, CDR1 is SNHLY and CDR2 is FYNNEI. V shed 6 bases, J shed 9 bases, and the junction held 6 bases outside the gene matches. The CDR3 DNA is TGTGCCAGCAGCAACAGGGGGCTGGGTTCACCCCTCCACTTT. Its translation is CASSNRGLGSPLHF.

The V call is TRBV27, the J call TRBJ2-7, with D maybe TRBD2 (5 bases). Trimming pared 5 bases from V and 4 bases from J, leaving 12 bases between. This CDR3 region has 13 residues. Germline values: CDR1 MNHEY, CDR2 SMNVEV (reference sequence). CDR3: CASSQAVPYEQYF. The CDR3, as DNA: TGTGCCAGCAGTCAAGCGGTCCCTTACGAGCAGTACTTC.

The rearrangement uses TRBV6-5 and TRBJ1-1; D ambiguous. This CDR3 has 14 amino acids. The germline V gene has CDR1 MNHEY and CDR2 SVGAGI. V dropped 0 bases and J dropped 1 base, with 6 bases sitting between them. The CDR3 loop reads CASSYSQANTEAFF. The CDR3 coding sequence is TGTGCCAGCAGTTACTCCCAGGCGAACACTGAAGCTTTCTTT.